This T cell receptor beta chain was captured by sequencing in a study of cytomegalovirus exposure and HLA in healthy donors. About the research overall: Prior work identified roughly 120 million unique TCR beta sequences in about 179 million T cells. Regarding the study as a whole: Common viral pathogens seemed, in a later analysis, to connect with several of the most significant clusters.

Amplification used 60 Vbeta primers and 13 Jbeta primers. The repertoire was sequenced with immunoSEQ multiplex PCR; TCRdb's copy has only in-frame clones and lacks some. Seen in this sample are 100,000 to 150,000 clones; the ten most common clones hold approximately 1.6%. As for this clone: Its antigen remains unidentified.

The CDR3 contains 13 residues. Unmatched junction bases numbered 3, after V lost 0 bases and J lost 11 bases. Germline assignment: CDR1 LNHNV and CDR2 YYDKDF (reference sequence). Healthy bone marrow donors formed the donor group. The chain is built from TRBV15 and TRBJ1-4, with TRBD1 matching over 7 bases. The sequence derives from a woman in her 40s in good health and CMV-seropositive. Sequenced input: PBMCs. CDR3 amino acids: CATSRDSGQKLFF. CDR3 bases: TGTGCCACCAGCAGAGATTCGGGACAGAAACTGTTTTTT. The variable domain in full, with the rest retrieved from reference TRBV15 and TRBJ1-4, is DAMVIQNPRYQVTQFGKPVTLSCSQTLNHNVMYWYQQKSSQAPKLLFHYYDKDFNNEADTPDNFQSRRPNTSFCFLDIRSPGLGDTAMYLCATSRDSGQKLFFGSGTQLSVL.